The clone carrying this T cell receptor (beta chain) was recorded at least ten times. The data are from a study of T cells in Graves' hyperthyroidism and ophthalmopathy. This CDR3 region has 16 residues. After removal of 0 bases from V and 4 bases from J, the junction contained 4 bases not matched to a gene. The V gene's germline CDR1 is LGHDT and CDR2 YNNKEL (reference sequence). Template material for amplifying TCR beta CDR3 regions consisted of RNA transcripts. The HTBI primer set was used in a first-round RT-PCR of the TCR CDR3. TCRdb reprocessed the multiplex PCR reads with MiXCR, giving one entry per CDR3 protein. The sample contains around 490,000 distinct CDR3 sequences, about 20% of which appear only once.

Sequences were obtained from blood. This sequence originates from a man in his forties with Graves' ophthalmopathy. The J gene is TRBJ2-1, the V gene TRBV3-1; 9 nucleotides line up with TRBD2. The chain's CDR3 is CASSQDPAGGYNEQFF. In DNA form, the CDR3 reads TGTGCCAGCAGCCAAGACCCAGCGGGAGGATACAATGAGCAGTTCTTC.